The 30 T cell receptor beta chains below were found in one sample sequenced in a study of CD8 T cells in Susac syndrome. Random hexamers primed reverse transcription of about 0.5 to 1 ug RNA. TCRdb reprocessed the immunoSEQ multiplex PCR reads via MiXCR and lists one record per CDR3 protein. The data show fewer than 350,000 distinct CDR3 sequences, under 95% seen once. What was sequenced was CD4+ T cells from PBMCs. All receptors derive from a human donor with multiple sclerosis.

This clonotype has a handful of counts. The chain joins TRBV30 to TRBJ2-5, with D possibly matching TRBD1 (6 bases). V gave up 1 base and J gave up 2 bases, with 14 bases separating them. This CDR3 region has 15 residues. Germline V gives CDR1 GTSNPN, CDR2 SVGIG (reference sequence). CDR3 DNA sequence: TGTGCCTGGAGTGAGTTCGGGACACCACAAGAGACCCAGTACTTC. Translating it yields CAWSEFGTPQETQYF.

The chain joins TRBV7-9 to TRBJ2-7, with D possibly being TRBD2 (6 bases). The V and J ends lost 1 base and 5 bases respectively, with 15 bases between them. CDR3 size: 15 residues. Germline lookup yields CDR1 SEHNR and CDR2 FQNEAQ (reference sequence). The CDR3 region is CASSLGRDFFDEQYF. The CDR3 DNA is TGTGCCAGCAGCTTAGGCCGGGACTTCTTCGACGAGCAGTACTTC.

The V call is TRBV6-1, the J call TRBJ1-3; D unclear. Deletions cut 4 bases from V and 0 bases from J, with 10 bases between. CDR3 length equals 15 residues. Germline V gives CDR1 MNHNS, CDR2 SASEGT. CDR3 protein: CASSGTLDSGNTIYF. CDR3 DNA sequence: TGTGCCAGCAGTGGGACCCTGGACTCTGGAAACACCATATATTTT.

The chain has TRBV4-2 and TRBJ2-3, with 8 bases identical to TRBD2. J gave up 5 bases and V 2 bases, and 9 bases lay outside the gene matches. Germline loops: CDR1 LGHNA, CDR2 YNFKEQ. This CDR3 region has 16 residues. CDR3: CASSQLLTGGRDTQYF. In DNA, the CDR3 is TGTGCCAGCAGCCAACTTCTGACGGGAGGGAGAGATACGCAGTATTTT.

The chain carries TRBV20-1 and TRBJ2-3; 8 bases agree with TRBD2. The V gene's germline CDR1 is DFQATT and CDR2 SNEGSKA (reference sequence). Trimming removed 3 bases from V and 12 bases from J; junction bases left unmatched: 11. The CDR3 totals 13 residues. The CDR3 coding sequence is TGCAGTGCTAGGGCCGGGGGGGCTGATTACCAGTATTTT. This codes for CSARAGGADYQYF.

The gene calls are TRBV3-1 and TRBJ2-7, with 8 bases identical to TRBD1. Trimming took 8 bases from V and 6 from J; bases not matched to a gene: 9. Germline V lookup: CDR1 LGHDT, CDR2 YNNKEL (reference sequence). This CDR3 region has 13 residues. The CDR3 region has the DNA TGTGCCAGCGGGGGCCAGGGGGCAGGCGAGCAGTACTTC. Translating it yields CASGGQGAGEQYF.

This rearrangement joins TRBV11-2 to TRBJ1-1; D is perhaps TRBD1 (6 bases). V was cut by 5 bases and J by 4 bases, with 17 bases left in between. The length of the CDR3 is 15 residues. Looked up from germline, CDR1 is SGHAT and CDR2 is FQNNGV. The CDR3 nucleotides are TGTGCCAGCAGCCGCCGGGAGGGGGATGCCACTGAAGCTTTCTTT. This encodes CASSRREGDATEAFF.

The CDR3 reads CASSSRQGALEYGYTF. CDR3 in DNA: TGTGCCAGCAGCTCCCGACAGGGGGCGCTTGAATATGGCTACACCTTC. The gene calls are TRBV7-2 and TRBJ1-2; 10 bases map to TRBD1. Trimming removed 4 bases from V and 5 bases from J; junction bases left unmatched: 10. CDR3 size: 16 residues. CDR1 is SGHTA, CDR2 FQGNSA, per germline.

DNA for the CDR3: TGTGCCAGCATCCGACCCCAGGGTATTGGGAACACTGAAGCTTTCTTT. Residues: CASIRPQGIGNTEAFF. The chain couples TRBV6-6 to TRBJ1-1, with D maybe TRBD1 (5 bases). This CDR3 region has 16 residues. Trimming took off 7 bases at V and 1 base at J, with 19 bases between the two ends. The germline V gene encodes CDR1 MNHNY and CDR2 SVGAGI (reference sequence).

The chain has TRBV19 and TRBJ2-3, with D perhaps matching TRBD1 (7 bases). Trimming took off 4 bases at V and 6 bases at J, with 11 bases between the two ends. The CDR3 runs to 13 residues. Germline-derived CDR1 and CDR2 are LNHDA and SQIVND (reference sequence). Here the CDR3 reads CASSSSGGDTQYF. As DNA, the CDR3 is TGTGCCAGTAGTAGTTCAGGGGGGGATACGCAGTATTTT.

The V and J genes are TRBV5-6 and TRBJ2-3; 12 bases match TRBD2. This CDR3 is built from 15 residues. After removal of 4 bases from V and 7 bases from J, the junction contained 7 bases not matched to a gene. Per the germline V gene, CDR1 is SGHDT and CDR2 is YYEEEE. The CDR3 sequence: CASSPGLAGSYTQYF. The CDR3 DNA follows: TGTGCCAGCAGCCCGGGACTAGCGGGTTCCTATACGCAGTATTTT.

V and J are TRBV4-2 and TRBJ2-7, with D possibly being TRBD2 (6 bases). The CDR3 is 16 residues long. Germline V gives CDR1 LGHNA, CDR2 YNFKEQ. V lost 1 base to trimming and J lost 0 bases, with 13 bases between them. The chain's CDR3 is CASSQGGGRSSYEQYF. The CDR3 coding sequence is TGTGCCAGCAGCCAAGGAGGAGGGAGATCCTCCTACGAGCAGTACTTC.

There are a few counts of this clonotype. V is TRBV6-2 or TRBV6-3 and J is TRBJ2-4; D perhaps matches TRBD2 (6 bases). Trimming took off 6 bases at V and 7 bases at J, with 16 bases between the two ends. The CDR3 contains 14 residues. CDR1 is MNHEY, CDR2 SVGEGT, per germline. CDR3 loop: CASRRGGAFNIQYF. The CDR3 bases are TGTGCCAGCAGGAGAGGAGGGGCGTTTAACATTCAGTACTTC.

The chain employs TRBV6-5 and TRBJ2-7; either TRBD1 or TRBD2 may fit D (6 bases each). The CDR3 contains 13 residues. Germline V CDR1 and CDR2: MNHEY, SVGAGI. V was clipped by 7 bases and J by 3 bases, with 13 bases between them. The chain's CDR3 is CASTPRGGYEQYF. The CDR3 nucleotides read TGTGCCAGCACCCCCAGGGGAGGCTACGAGCAGTACTTC.

The V gene is TRBV6-1, the J gene TRBJ2-7; 7 positions agree with TRBD1. The length of the CDR3 is 13 residues. CDR1 MNHNS and CDR2 SASEGT come from the germline V gene. V trimming: 5 bases; J trimming: 4 bases; junction bases outside the gene matches: 5. CDR3 sequence reads: CASSRQGRYEQYF. Here the CDR3 DNA reads TGTGCCAGCAGTAGACAGGGCAGGTACGAGCAGTACTTC.

The rearrangement links TRBV20-1 to TRBJ2-7, with TRBD2 matching over 9 bases. V lost 5 bases to trimming and J lost 5 bases; unmatched junction nucleotides: 13. Germline CDR1 and CDR2: DFQATT and SNEGSKA (reference sequence). CDR3 length: 15 residues. The CDR3 DNA reads TGCAGTGCTGAATGGGGGACTAGCCTTTCTCACGAGCAGTACTTC. This encodes CSAEWGTSLSHEQYF.

This chain links TRBV3-1 with TRBJ1-2; TRBD1 agrees at 7 bases. V shed 4 bases and J 7 bases; nucleotides not matched to a gene: 12. The CDR3 consists of 15 residues. CDR1 LGHDT and CDR2 YNNKEL come from the germline V gene (reference sequence). DNA of the CDR3: TGTGCCAGCAGCCGAGGGGGCCTTCTCGCGGGTGGCTACACCTTC. This encodes CASSRGGLLAGGYTF.

This sequence joins TRBV20-1 and TRBJ2-1; 8 nucleotides match TRBD2. Losses at the gene ends were 5 bases for V and 4 bases for J; bases not matched to a gene: 7. Germline V gives CDR1 DFQATT, CDR2 SNEGSKA (reference sequence). The CDR3 runs to 14 residues. This chain's CDR3 is CSAPGGPRYNEQFF. The CDR3 bases are TGCAGTGCTCCGGGGGGGCCGAGGTACAATGAGCAGTTCTTC.

The rearrangement uses TRBV5-6 and TRBJ2-1, with D possibly being TRBD1 or TRBD2 (7 bases each). The germline V gene has CDR1 SGHDT and CDR2 YYEEEE. CDR3 length: 14 amino acids. Between the trimmed V and J ends, which lost 2 bases and 10 bases, there was a span of 16 bases. This chain's CDR3 is CASSLPGGGGEQFF. The CDR3 DNA reads as TGTGCCAGCAGCTTACCAGGGGGGGGAGGAGAGCAGTTCTTC.

The chain employs TRBV3-1 and TRBJ2-7; 10 nucleotides match TRBD2. The CDR3 is 15 amino acids. The germline V gene has CDR1 LGHDT and CDR2 YNNKEL (reference sequence). V lost 4 bases to trimming and J lost 3 bases; unmatched junction nucleotides: 6. The CDR3 DNA follows: TGTGCCAGCAGCCCCGCTAGCGGGAGCCTCTACGAGCAGTACTTC. This codes for CASSPASGSLYEQYF.

V is TRBV7-2 and J is TRBJ2-3, with TRBD2 identical over 9 bases. The CDR3 has 14 amino acids. Germline V lookup: CDR1 SGHTA, CDR2 FQGNSA. J was trimmed by 9 bases and V by 5 bases; bases with no gene match: 9. DNA for the CDR3: TGTGCCAGCAGCCCACGTAGCGGGAGCAGGACGCAGTATTTT. Amino acid sequence: CASSPRSGSRTQYF.

This rearrangement joins TRBV11-2 to TRBJ2-5; TRBD1 might be the D (6 bases). V lost 5 bases and J 0 bases, leaving 10 bases between the germline ends. CDR1 and CDR2 (germline): SGHAT, FQNNGV. This CDR3 is 14 amino acids long. The CDR3 spells CASSPGQYQETQYF. The DNA for the CDR3 is TGTGCCAGCAGCCCAGGACAGTACCAAGAGACCCAGTACTTC.

Only one count was recorded for this clonotype. The chain links TRBV6-2 or TRBV6-3 to TRBJ1-5; 8 bases fit TRBD1. Unmatched junction bases numbered 3, after V lost 4 bases and J lost 7 bases. CDR1 and CDR2 from the germline V gene are MNHEY and SVGEGT. This CDR3 is built from 13 residues. CDR3 loop: CASSFRTGQPQHF. The DNA for the CDR3 is TGTGCCAGCAGTTTCAGGACAGGGCAGCCCCAGCATTTT.

The chain's CDR3 is CASSLEENTGELFF. The CDR3 bases are TGTGCCAGCAGCTTAGAGGAAAACACCGGGGAGCTGTTTTTT. V and J are TRBV11-2 and TRBJ2-2, with no clear D. Trimming pared 0 bases from V and 2 bases from J, leaving 4 bases between. Germline CDR1 SGHAT, CDR2 FQNNGV. The CDR3 contains 14 residues.

The chain couples TRBV20-1 to TRBJ1-1; possible D gene TRBD1, 6 bases. V was cut by 0 bases and J by 3 bases, with 14 bases left in between. In germline, CDR1 is DFQATT, CDR2 SNEGSKA (reference sequence). The CDR3 runs to 15 residues. The DNA of the CDR3 is TGCAGTGCTAGAGATCTCGGACAGATCTACACTGAAGCTTTCTTT. It is translated as CSARDLGQIYTEAFF.

The chain links TRBV23-1 to TRBJ1-1; D may be TRBD1 (6 bases). TRBV23-1 is known as an ORF, though its function is uncertain. Trimming pared 4 bases from V and 4 bases from J, leaving 19 bases between. The CDR3 contains 16 residues. The CDR3 is CASSRNQGPRSTEAFF. The CDR3 coding sequence is TGCGCCAGCAGTCGGAATCAGGGGCCCAGAAGCACTGAAGCTTTCTTT.

The chain couples TRBV9 to TRBJ2-1; 10 bases fit TRBD1. Germline CDR1 reads SGDLS; CDR2 reads YYNGEE. V lost 4 bases, J lost 7 bases, and 5 bases stayed unmatched. The CDR3 sequence is 14 residues long. The CDR3 nucleotides read TGTGCCAGCAGCCTGACAGGGGGCTTGAATGAGCAGTTCTTC. Residues: CASSLTGGLNEQFF.

V and J are TRBV25-1 and TRBJ1-3, with D unclear. Trimming shortened V by 2 bases and J by 0 bases, and 5 bases separated the two germline ends. This CDR3 is 14 amino acids long. In germline, CDR1 is MGHDK, CDR2 SYGVNS. This chain's CDR3 is CASSEDRSGNTIYF. CDR3 in DNA: TGTGCCAGCAGTGAAGACCGCTCTGGAAACACCATATATTTT.

J is TRBJ2-2 and V is TRBV7-9; 12 bases map to TRBD2. The CDR3 is 17 residues long. The germline CDR1 and CDR2 sequences are SEHNR and FQNEAQ (reference sequence). V was clipped by 2 bases and J by 8 bases; unmatched bases: 9. The CDR3 region has the DNA TGTGCCAGCAGCTTAACTAGCGGGGGGCTATATCCGGGGGAGCTGTTTTTT. Amino acids: CASSLTSGGLYPGELFF.

This rearrangement joins TRBV4-1 to TRBJ2-1; 7 positions agree with TRBD2. The V segment lost 0 bases and the J segment 9 bases; nucleotides outside the gene matches: 23. The germline V gene encodes CDR1 MGHRA and CDR2 YSYEKL. This CDR3 spans 20 amino acids. The CDR3 bases are TGCGCCAGCAGCCAAGAGGACCCCCTAACCATAGCGGGCGAGGGCGGTGAGCAGTTCTTC. It codes for CASSQEDPLTIAGEGGEQFF.